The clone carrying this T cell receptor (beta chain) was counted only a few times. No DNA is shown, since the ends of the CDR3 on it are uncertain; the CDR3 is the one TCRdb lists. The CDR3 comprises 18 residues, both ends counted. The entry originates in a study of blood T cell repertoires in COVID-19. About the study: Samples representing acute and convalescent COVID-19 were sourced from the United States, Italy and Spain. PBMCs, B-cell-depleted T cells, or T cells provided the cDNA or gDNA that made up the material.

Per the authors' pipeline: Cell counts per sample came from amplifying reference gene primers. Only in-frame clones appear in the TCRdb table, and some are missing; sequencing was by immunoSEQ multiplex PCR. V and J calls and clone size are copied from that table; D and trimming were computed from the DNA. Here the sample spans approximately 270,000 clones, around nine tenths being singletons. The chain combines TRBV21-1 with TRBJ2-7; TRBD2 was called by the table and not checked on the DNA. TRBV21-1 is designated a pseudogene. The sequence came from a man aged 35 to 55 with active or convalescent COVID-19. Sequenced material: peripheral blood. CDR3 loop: CASSKNPAFGRGSYEQYF.